This T cell receptor beta chain was observed in a study of blood T cell repertoires in COVID-19. Overall study context: COVID-19 samples, acute and convalescent, were from the United States, Italy and Spain.

Germline values: CDR1 DFQATT, CDR2 SNEGSKA (reference sequence). The CDR3 contains 11 residues. Sequencing was performed with immunoSEQ multiplex PCR; in TCRdb, only in-frame clones are kept and a portion is missing. The sample records about 340,000 clones, 80% to 95% being singletons. Living in about two dozen US areas, the participants were between roughly 18 and 89 years of age. Researchers sorted participants into cohorts using their self-reported clinical history. Sequencing was done on a sample of PBMCs or T cells enriched from blood (not recorded which). The rearrangement uses TRBV20-1 and TRBJ2-1; TRBD2 matches 11 bases. This clonotype was sampled from a young woman who had recovered from COVID-19. The DNA of the CDR3 is TGCAGGGGGACTAGCGGTGTCGAGCAGTTCTTC. Amino acid sequence: CRGTSGVEQFF.